The 3 T cell receptor beta chains listed next were all sequenced from one sample in a study of T cells in Graves' hyperthyroidism and ophthalmopathy. Template material for amplifying TCR beta CDR3 regions consisted of RNA transcripts. The TCR CDR3 was amplified in a first-round RT-PCR using the HTBI primer set. TCRdb re-analysed the multiplex PCR reads in MiXCR, keeping a single row per CDR3 protein. The sample lists more than 300,000 distinct CDR3 sequences; approximately 14% were seen once. Material for sequencing was blood. The receptor set was obtained from a woman aged 25 to 39 with Graves' ophthalmopathy.

The V gene is TRBV5-5, the J gene TRBJ2-2; maybe TRBD2 (5 bases). The germline gives CDR1 SGHKS, CDR2 YYEKEE (reference sequence). V lost 0 bases to trimming and J lost 3 bases, with 12 bases between them. The CDR3 loop spans 16 amino acids. The CDR3 reads CASSLGVATDTGELFF. DNA of the CDR3: TGTGCCAGCAGCTTGGGAGTAGCGACGGACACCGGGGAGCTGTTTTTT.

This clonotype has a count of ten or more. The gene calls are TRBV11-2 and TRBJ1-2; D remains ambiguous. The CDR3 covers 14 residues. Germline values: CDR1 SGHAT, CDR2 FQNNGV. The V gene lost 1 base and the J gene lost 5 bases, with 11 bases spanning the gap. The CDR3 loop is CASSLVGSTYGYTF. In nucleotides, the CDR3 is TGTGCCAGCAGCTTAGTCGGCTCTACTTATGGCTACACCTTC.

This clonotype was counted ten times or more. The chain recombines TRBV7-2 with TRBJ2-3; the match to TRBD2 covers 9 bases. The CDR3 spans 15 residues. V was clipped by 5 bases and J by 6 bases; unmatched bases: 9. Germline V lookup: CDR1 SGHTA, CDR2 FQGNSA. CDR3 coding DNA: TGTGCCAGCAGCACACAGCGGGGGGCGAGTGATACGCAGTATTTT. Its protein product is CASSTQRGASDTQYF.